The T cell receptor (beta chain) under discussion was sequenced for a study of T cell changes during pregnancy in multiple sclerosis. The germline V gene has CDR1 SGHTA and CDR2 FQGNSA. Trimming at V came to 4 bases and at J to 4 bases, leaving 3 bases not matched to a gene. This CDR3 region has 15 residues. Here immunoSEQ multiplex PCR was the method, and the copy in TCRdb shows in-frame clones only, minus some. The repertoire holds roughly 74,000 clones, approximately 90% seen once, with approximately 3.3% in the top ten. V usage is TRBV7-2 and J usage is TRBJ2-1, with TRBD2 identical over 11 bases. The specimen comprised peripheral blood, sampled before pregnancy. The TCR was taken from a female donor with multiple sclerosis, enrolled in a pregnancy study. The CDR3, as DNA: TGTGCCAGCAGCTCTAGCGGGGGGCGATACAATGAGCAGTTCTTC. Translated: CASSSSGGRYNEQFF.